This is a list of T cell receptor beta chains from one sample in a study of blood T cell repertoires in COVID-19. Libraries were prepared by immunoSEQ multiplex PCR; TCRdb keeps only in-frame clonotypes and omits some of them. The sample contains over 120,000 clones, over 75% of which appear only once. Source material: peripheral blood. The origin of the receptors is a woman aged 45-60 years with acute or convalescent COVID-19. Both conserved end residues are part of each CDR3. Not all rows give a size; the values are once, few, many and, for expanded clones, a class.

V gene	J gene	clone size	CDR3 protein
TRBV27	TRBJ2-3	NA	CASSFSSGYLSTDTQYF
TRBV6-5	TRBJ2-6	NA	CASSYSSGANVLTF
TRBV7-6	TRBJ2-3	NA	CASSFTLAGGATDTQYF
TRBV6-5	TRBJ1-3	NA	CASRARQGLNTIYF
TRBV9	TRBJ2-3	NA	CASSVGAGGTDTQYF
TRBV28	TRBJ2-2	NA	CASSPWGAGGNAGELFF
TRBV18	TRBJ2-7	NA	CASSPGQPSYEQYF
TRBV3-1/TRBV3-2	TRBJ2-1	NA	CASSTTSGGYNEQFF
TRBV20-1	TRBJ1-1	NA	CSARGRAEAFF
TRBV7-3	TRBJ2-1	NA	CASSTALNNEQFF
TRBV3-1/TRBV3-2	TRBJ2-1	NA	CASSQMTSGGRDEQFF
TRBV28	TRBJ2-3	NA	CASSLYTGLAAGGADTQYF
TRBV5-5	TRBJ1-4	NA	CASSSLPTAATNEKLFF
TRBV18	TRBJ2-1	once	CASAAGTDTYNEQFF
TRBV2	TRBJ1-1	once	CASIWQNTEAFF
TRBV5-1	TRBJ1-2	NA	CASSFQGGYGYTF
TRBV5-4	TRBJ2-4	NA	CASSRGGTLAKNIQYF
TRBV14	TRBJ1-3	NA	CASSPRTGNTIYF
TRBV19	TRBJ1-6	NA	CASRLGDSTYNSPLHF
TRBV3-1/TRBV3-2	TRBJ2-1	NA	CASSQVRQGQFF
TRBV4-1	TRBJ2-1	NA	CASSRAGIEQFF
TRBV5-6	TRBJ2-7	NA	CASSLSLRDIAAWSEQYF
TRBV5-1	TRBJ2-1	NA	CASSLVGAGGRNEQFF
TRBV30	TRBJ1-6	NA	CAWSKGPRVSPLHF
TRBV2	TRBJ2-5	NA	CASSEEQLTPQYF